This T cell receptor (beta chain) was sequenced in a study of blood T cell repertoires in COVID-19. The overall study: Acute and convalescent COVID-19 samples came from the United States, Italy and Spain. The analysed material was cDNA or gDNA that came from T cells, B-cell-depleted T cells, or PBMCs.

The CDR3 runs 15 residues. Trimming shortened V by 4 bases and J by 3 bases, and 15 bases separated the two germline ends. CDR1 is MGHRA and CDR2 is YSYEKL in the germline V gene. Cohorts were based on clinical histories the participants reported. Cohort 3 recovered donors had two negative PCRs, clearance, or symptom resolution. Sequenced by immunoSEQ multiplex PCR; TCRdb stores in-frame clones only, minus some. The sample has approximately 270,000 clones; roughly 88% are singletons. This receptor was taken from a woman aged 30 to 39 who had recovered from COVID-19. Material: PBMCs or T cells enriched from blood (not recorded which). This chain uses TRBV4-1 with TRBJ1-1; D ambiguous. DNA of the CDR3: TGCGCCAGCAGCCTGGACTGGGCGAGGGACACTGAAGCTTTCTTT. As protein: CASSLDWARDTEAFF.